This T cell receptor beta chain emerged from a study of beta chain features in type 1 diabetes. All of the isolated RNA was reverse transcribed, so expressed TCRB transcripts were sequenced. TCRdb keeps only in-frame clones here, not all; method: immunoSEQ multiplex PCR. The sample lists 850,000 to 900,000 clones; around a sixth were seen once. The germline V gene encodes CDR1 SGHTA and CDR2 FQGNSA. V lost 4 bases, J lost 1 base, and 7 bases lay in between. The CDR3 has 13 residues. Each sorted fraction was over 95% pure. The chain carries TRBV7-2 and TRBJ2-5; D ambiguous. The material sequenced was naive CD4+ T cells from blood. The source is a young woman in good health. The CDR3: CASSSLGQETQYF. DNA of the CDR3: TGTGCCAGCAGCTCCCTGGGCCAAGAGACCCAGTACTTC.